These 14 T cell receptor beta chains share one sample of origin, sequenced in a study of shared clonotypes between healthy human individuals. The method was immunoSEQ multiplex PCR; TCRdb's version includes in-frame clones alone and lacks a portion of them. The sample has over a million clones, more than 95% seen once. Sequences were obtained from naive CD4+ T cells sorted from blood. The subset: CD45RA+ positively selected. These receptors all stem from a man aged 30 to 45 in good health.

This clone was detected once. In nucleotides, the CDR3 is TGTGCCAGCAGCTTAATGGGGGCTTTACTATACGAGCAGTACTTC. It yields the protein CASSLMGALLYEQYF. The chain carries TRBV11-2 and TRBJ2-7; possibly TRBD1 for D (6 bases). Trimming removed 2 bases at V and 4 bases at J, with 15 bases between. CDR3 length equals 15 residues. Germline values: CDR1 SGHAT, CDR2 FQNNGV.

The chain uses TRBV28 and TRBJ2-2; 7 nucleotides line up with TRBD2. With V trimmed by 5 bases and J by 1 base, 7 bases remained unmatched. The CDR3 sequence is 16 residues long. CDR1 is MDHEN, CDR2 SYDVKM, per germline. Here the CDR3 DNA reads TGTGCCAGCAGTGAGAGACTAGCCCTGAACACCGGGGAGCTGTTTTTT. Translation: CASSERLALNTGELFF.

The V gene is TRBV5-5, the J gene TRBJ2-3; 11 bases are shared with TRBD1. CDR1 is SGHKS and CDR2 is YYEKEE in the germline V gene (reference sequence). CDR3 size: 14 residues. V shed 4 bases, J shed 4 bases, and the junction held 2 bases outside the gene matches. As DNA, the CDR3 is TGTGCCAGCAGCCGGACAGGGGGCGCAGATACGCAGTATTTT. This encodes CASSRTGGADTQYF.

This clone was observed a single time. In DNA, the CDR3 is TGTGCCAGCAGCTTAGTCGGGGGCGGAAGCTCCTACAATGAGCAGTTCTTC. Translation gives CASSLVGGGSSYNEQFF. The rearrangement links TRBV11-2 to TRBJ2-1, with D perhaps matching TRBD1 or TRBD2 (6 bases each). V lost 1 base and J lost 0, with 13 bases in between. This CDR3 is built from 17 residues. Germline CDR1 and CDR2: SGHAT and FQNNGV.

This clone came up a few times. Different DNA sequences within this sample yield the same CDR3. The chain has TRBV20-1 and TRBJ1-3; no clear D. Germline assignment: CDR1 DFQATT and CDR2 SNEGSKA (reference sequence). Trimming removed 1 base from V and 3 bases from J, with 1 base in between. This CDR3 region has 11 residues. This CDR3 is CSARGGNTIYF. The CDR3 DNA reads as TGCAGTGCTAGAGGTGGAAACACCATATATTTT.

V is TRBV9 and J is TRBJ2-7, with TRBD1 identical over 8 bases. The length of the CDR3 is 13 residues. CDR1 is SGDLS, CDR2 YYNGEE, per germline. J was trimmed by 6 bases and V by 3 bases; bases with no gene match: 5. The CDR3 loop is CASSEDRAREQYF. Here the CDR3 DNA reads TGTGCCAGCAGCGAGGACAGGGCGCGCGAGCAGTACTTC.

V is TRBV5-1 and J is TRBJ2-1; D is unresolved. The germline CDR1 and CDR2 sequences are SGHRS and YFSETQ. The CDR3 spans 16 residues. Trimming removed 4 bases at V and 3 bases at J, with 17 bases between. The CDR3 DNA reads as TGCGCCAGCAGCCCCCTGATCACTACAGACTACAATGAGCAGTTCTTC. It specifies CASSPLITTDYNEQFF. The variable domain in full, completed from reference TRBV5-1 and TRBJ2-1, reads KAGVTQTPRYLIKTRGQQVTLSCSPISGHRSVSWYQQTPGQGLQFLFEYFSETQRNKGNFPGRFSGRQFSNSRSEMNVSTLELGDSALYLCASSPLITTDYNEQFFGPGTRLTVL.

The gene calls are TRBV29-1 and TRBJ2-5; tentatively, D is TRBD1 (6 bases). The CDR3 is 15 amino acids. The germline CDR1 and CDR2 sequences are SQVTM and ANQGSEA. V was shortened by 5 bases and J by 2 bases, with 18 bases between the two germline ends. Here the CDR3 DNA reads TGCAGCGTTAAAAGACAGGTGGCCGATCAAGAGACCCAGTACTTC. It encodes CSVKRQVADQETQYF.

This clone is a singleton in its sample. The CDR3 DNA reads TGTGCCAGCAGTCCCCGGGCCGGGGATCCTCAGCCCCAGCATTTT. It yields the protein CASSPRAGDPQPQHF. This chain links TRBV27 with TRBJ1-5; no reliable D call. This CDR3 is 15 amino acids long. Trimming took 5 bases from V and 6 from J, leaving 17 bases between them. Germline V lookup: CDR1 MNHEY, CDR2 SMNVEV (reference sequence).

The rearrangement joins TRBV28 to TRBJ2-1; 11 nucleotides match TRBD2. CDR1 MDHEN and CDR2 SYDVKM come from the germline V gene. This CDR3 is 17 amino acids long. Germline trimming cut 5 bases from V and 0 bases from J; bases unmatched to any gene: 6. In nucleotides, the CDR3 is TGTGCCAGCAGTCCGGCCGGGACTAGCGGCTCCTACAATGAGCAGTTCTTC. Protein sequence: CASSPAGTSGSYNEQFF.

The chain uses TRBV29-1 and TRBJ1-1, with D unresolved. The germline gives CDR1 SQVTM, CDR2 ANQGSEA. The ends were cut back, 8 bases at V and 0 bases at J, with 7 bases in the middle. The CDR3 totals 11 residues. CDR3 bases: TGCAGCTGTTGGGTGAACACTGAAGCTTTCTTT. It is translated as CSCWVNTEAFF.

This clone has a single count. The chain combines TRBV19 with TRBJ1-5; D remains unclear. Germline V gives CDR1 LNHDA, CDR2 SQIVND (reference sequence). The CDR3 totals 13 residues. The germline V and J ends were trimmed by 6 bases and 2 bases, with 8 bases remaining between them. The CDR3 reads CASRKGGNQPQHF. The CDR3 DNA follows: TGTGCCAGTAGGAAAGGAGGCAATCAGCCCCAGCATTTT. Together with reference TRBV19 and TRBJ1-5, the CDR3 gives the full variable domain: DGGITQSPKYLFRKEGQNVTLSCEQNLNHDAMYWYRQDPGQGLRLIYYSQIVNDFQKGDIAEGYSVSREKKESFPLTVTSAQKNPTAFYLCASRKGGNQPQHFGDGTRLSIL.

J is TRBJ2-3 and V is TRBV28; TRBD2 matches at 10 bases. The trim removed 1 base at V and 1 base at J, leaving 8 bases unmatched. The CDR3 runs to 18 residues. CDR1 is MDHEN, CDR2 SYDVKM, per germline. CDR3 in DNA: TGTGCCAGCAGTTTATTGTCCCAACTAGCGGGACGCACAGATACGCAGTATTTT. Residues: CASSLLSQLAGRTDTQYF.

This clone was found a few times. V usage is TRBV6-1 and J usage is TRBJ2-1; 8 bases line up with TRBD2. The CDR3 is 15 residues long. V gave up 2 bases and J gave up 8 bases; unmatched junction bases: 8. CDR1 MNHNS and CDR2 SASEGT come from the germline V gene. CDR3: CASSETGLVVHEQFF. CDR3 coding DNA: TGTGCCAGCAGTGAAACGGGACTAGTAGTCCATGAGCAGTTCTTC.